One sample yielded the 12 T cell receptor beta chains listed below, sequenced in a study of response to subunit inactivated influenza vaccine. TCRdb reanalysed the RT-PCR reads using MiXCR and keeps one entry per CDR3 protein. The data contain fewer than 800,000 distinct CDR3 sequences, about a sixth of them singletons. The sample consisted of PBMCs from blood, taken 12 days after vaccination. These receptors came from a man aged 50 to 60 who received an inactivated influenza vaccine.

The chain joins TRBV3-1 to TRBJ2-7; D not resolved. Trimming took 5 bases from V and 5 from J, leaving 13 bases between them. This CDR3 spans 13 amino acids. Germline loops: CDR1 LGHDT, CDR2 YNNKEL (reference sequence). The CDR3 sequence: CASSLPGLHEQYF. The CDR3, as DNA: TGTGCCAGCAGCTTACCCGGCCTACACGAGCAGTACTTC.

In its sample, this clonotype was seen a few times. V and J are TRBV29-1 and TRBJ2-1; 14 bases match TRBD2. V was pared by 5 bases and J by 3 bases, with 6 bases of the junction left unmatched. Per germline, CDR1 SQVTM and CDR2 ANQGSEA. The CDR3 loop spans 16 amino acids. The CDR3: CSVLGLAGGRYNEQFF. The CDR3 nucleotides read TGCAGCGTTCTCGGACTAGCGGGAGGCCGCTACAATGAGCAGTTCTTC.

This chain connects TRBV5-1 to TRBJ2-5; D remains ambiguous. Trimming cost V 4 bases and J 5 bases, with 12 bases left between them. This CDR3 is built from 13 residues. CDR1 and CDR2 (germline): SGHRS, YFSETQ. The CDR3 is CASSLTADETQYF. The CDR3 DNA reads as TGCGCCAGCAGCCTTACGGCCGACGAGACCCAGTACTTC.

The chain is built from TRBV7-9 and TRBJ1-1; D unclear. The V end was cut by 2 bases, the J end by 6 bases, with 4 bases between. Germline V lookup: CDR1 SEHNR, CDR2 FQNEAQ (reference sequence). The length of the CDR3 is 11 residues. The CDR3 coding sequence is TGTGCCAGCAGCTTAAACCCTGAAGCTTTCTTT. Translation gives CASSLNPEAFF.

The J gene is TRBJ2-3, the V gene TRBV11-2; D might be TRBD2 (6 bases). Trimming shortened V by 3 bases and J by 3 bases, and 10 bases separated the two germline ends. The CDR3 has 14 residues. Germline V CDR1 and CDR2: SGHAT, FQNNGV. CDR3: CASSFELATDTQYF. The CDR3 coding sequence is TGTGCCAGCAGCTTCGAACTAGCAACAGATACGCAGTATTTT.

The chain joins TRBV5-1 to TRBJ2-3, with TRBD2 matching 10 bases. This CDR3 has 17 residues. With V trimmed by 0 bases and J by 2 bases, 6 bases remained unmatched. In germline, CDR1 is SGHRS, CDR2 YFSETQ. This CDR3 reads CASSLAIAGGYTDTQYF. The CDR3 coding sequence is TGCGCCAGCAGCTTGGCAATAGCGGGGGGTTACACAGATACGCAGTATTTT.

This clonotype has at least ten counts. The chain recombines TRBV20-1 with TRBJ2-5; 7 nucleotides agree with TRBD2. With V trimmed by 4 bases and J by 4 bases, 12 bases remained unmatched. Per the germline V gene, CDR1 is DFQATT and CDR2 is SNEGSKA (reference sequence). The CDR3 consists of 15 residues. This CDR3 reads CSATLAALVGETQYF. As DNA, the CDR3 is TGCAGTGCTACCCTAGCGGCCTTAGTAGGAGAGACCCAGTACTTC.

This clonotype showed up many times. The gene calls are TRBV18 and TRBJ2-2, with D perhaps matching TRBD2 (6 bases). Germline V CDR1 and CDR2: KGHSH, LQKENI. V was trimmed by 1 base and J by 3 bases, leaving 18 bases between them. The CDR3 extends over 18 amino acids. The CDR3 spells CASSPRARGIRDTGELFF. CDR3 nucleotide sequence: TGTGCCAGCTCACCACGTGCGCGCGGGATACGTGACACCGGGGAGCTGTTTTTT.

V gene TRBV7-2 combines with J gene TRBJ2-3; D might be TRBD2 (5 bases). Germline V lookup: CDR1 SGHTA, CDR2 FQGNSA. The ends were cut back, 3 bases at V and 2 bases at J, with 9 bases in the middle. The CDR3 is made up of 14 amino acids. The CDR3 here is CASSFGLVTDTQYF. As DNA, the CDR3 is TGTGCCAGCAGCTTCGGACTGGTCACAGATACGCAGTATTTT.

In its sample, this clonotype was seen a few times. V is TRBV7-2 and J is TRBJ1-5, with D uncertain. CDR3 length equals 16 residues. The germline CDR1 and CDR2 sequences are SGHTA and FQGNSA. V was shortened by 2 bases and J by 0 bases, with 11 bases between the two germline ends. CDR3 sequence reads: CASSLRGVYSNQPQHF. CDR3 nucleotide sequence: TGTGCCAGCAGCTTAAGAGGAGTTTATAGCAATCAGCCCCAGCATTTT.

This clonotype occurred a few times. The CDR3 is CSARDATGTEAFF. DNA of the CDR3: TGCAGTGCTAGAGATGCTACGGGCACTGAAGCTTTCTTT. The chain couples TRBV20-1 to TRBJ1-1; the D is unclear. Germline CDR1 is DFQATT and CDR2 is SNEGSKA (reference sequence). The V gene lost 0 bases and the J gene lost 4 bases, with 9 bases spanning the gap. The CDR3 extends over 13 amino acids.

J is TRBJ1-4 and V is TRBV20-1; D is undetermined. The germline V gene encodes CDR1 DFQATT and CDR2 SNEGSKA (reference sequence). The CDR3 loop spans 14 amino acids. The V end lost 6 bases, the J end lost 4 bases, and 15 bases lay between the germline ends. As DNA, the CDR3 is TGCAGTGCACCTCGGACGGGAAATAATGAAAAACTGTTTTTT. The encoded protein is CSAPRTGNNEKLFF.